The source of this T cell receptor (beta chain) is a study of metastatic and nonmetastatic thyroid tumors. Study in general: Repertoires from malignant and benign thyroid patients were compared across blood and tumor or nodule tissue.

Original data processing: Researchers built a distant-metastasis classifier for papillary thyroid cancer that drew on CDR3 differences across clinicopathological groups. TCRdb re-analyzed the PCR reads using MiXCR. Here the V and J calls rest on TCRdb's processing, not on the authors' analysis. The sample consists of about 40,000 clones, approximately 10% of them appearing once. Before thyroid surgery, none of the patients had received any treatment. This clone was seen ten or more times. The clonotype originates from a female donor with papillary thyroid cancer or a benign thyroid nodule (not recorded which). Some clones in this sample may be carry-over from other donors' samples. The sample taken for sequencing was blood.

CDR3 sequence reads: CATSDETGETQYF. The DNA of the CDR3 is TGTGCCACCAGTGACGAGACGGGAGAGACCCAGTACTTC. The rearrangement uses TRBV24-1 and TRBJ2-5; D uncertain. CDR1 and CDR2 from the germline V gene are KGHDR and SFDVKD. Trimming took off 4 bases at V and 4 bases at J, with 9 bases between the two ends. The CDR3 contains 13 residues.